Listed below are T cell receptor beta chains from one sample, sequenced in a study of T and B cells in COVID-19 patients. Via MiXCR, TCRdb re-called the multiplex PCR reads, giving one row per CDR3 protein. The sample comprises thousands of distinct CDR3 sequences, 25% to 30% of which are singletons, and 17% rests with the top ten. The sample consisted of blood. The receptors derive from a human donor with active COVID-19. The CDR3 runs from the conserved cysteine through the conserved F or W. A D gene is named only where the DNA matches it firmly. Size tells how often a clone was seen (once, few, many) or the class of an expanded clone, and some rows leave it out.

D gene,V gene,clone size,J gene,CDR3 DNA,CDR3 protein
TRBD2,TRBV5-5,medium-sized,TRBJ2-2,TGTGCCAGCAGCTTTAACGGACTAGCGGGGGGGCCCGGGGAGCTGTTTTTT,CASSFNGLAGGPGELFF
-,TRBV18,-,TRBJ2-2,TGTGCCGGCTCACCGGGGGCCCGGGGGAGGAACACCGGGGAGCTGTTTTTT,CAGSPGARGRNTGELFF
-,TRBV11-2,few,TRBJ1-2,TGTGCCAGCAGCTTAGACCCGTCGTTTGGCTACACCTTC,CASSLDPSFGYTF
-,TRBV12-3/TRBV12-4,few,TRBJ2-2,TGTGCCAGCAGTTTCGGTGCGGGGAACACCGGGGAGCTGTTTTTT,CASSFGAGNTGELFF
-,TRBV5-1,-,TRBJ2-3,TGCGCCAGCAGCTTGGAGGGGCTGGGCACAGATACGCAGTATTTT,CASSLEGLGTDTQYF
-,TRBV24-1,-,TRBJ2-5,TGTGCCACCAGTGAGCAGACTAGTCCCCAAGAGACCCAGTACTTC,CATSEQTSPQETQYF
TRBD1,TRBV11-1,medium-sized,TRBJ2-5,TGTGCCAGCAGCTTGTTAGGGGGCGAGGGAGAGACCCAGTACTTC,CASSLLGGEGETQYF
-,TRBV6-5,medium-sized,TRBJ1-6,TGTGCCAGCAGTTACCATCCCAGACGGATAACACGATTCACCCTCCACTTT,CASSYHPRRITRFTLHF
-,TRBV6-5,medium-sized,TRBJ1-2,TGTGCCAGCAGTTACGAAAGATCAGGGGTCTATGGCTACACCTTC,CASSYERSGVYGYTF
-,TRBV6-5,few,TRBJ2-5,TGTGCCAGCAGTGAACTGGGGTTGGGGACCCAGTACTTC,CASSELGLGTQYF
-,TRBV10-3,once,TRBJ1-1,TGTGCCATCAGTTTAAACGCCGCAATGGGATCGGTGGGCACTGAAGCTTTCTTT,CAISLNAAMGSVGTEAFF
-,TRBV6-1,-,TRBJ1-6,TGTGCCAGCACCGTGGGGTCCTATAATTCACCCCTCCACTTT,CASTVGSYNSPLHF
TRBD1,TRBV27,medium-sized,TRBJ2-7,TGTGCCAGCAGTTCGAAGACAGGGGCACCCTACGAGCAGTACTTC,CASSSKTGAPYEQYF
-,TRBV6-5,-,TRBJ1-1,TGTGCCAGCACCCCGCCGGGGGCGAGTGACACTGAAGCTTTCTTT,CASTPPGASDTEAFF
TRBD1,TRBV10-3,-,TRBJ1-6,TGTGCCATCGGTAGACAGGGGGAGGATTCACCCCTCCACTTT,CAIGRQGEDSPLHF
TRBD1,TRBV12-3/TRBV12-4,-,TRBJ2-2,TGTGCCAGCAGTTCGAAGGGACAGTTCCAGGGCGGAACCGGGGAGCTGTTTTTT,CASSSKGQFQGGTGELFF
TRBD2,TRBV10-3,-,TRBJ2-3,TGTGCCATCAGTGAACCCATTCTAGCGGGGGGGCTAGGATCGGGTGAGTACACAGATACGCAGTATTTT,CAISEPILAGGLGSGEYTDTQYF
-,TRBV11-2,few,TRBJ2-3,TGTGCCAGCAGCTTTGGGCCTCCTGATACGCAGTATTTT,CASSFGPPDTQYF
TRBD2,TRBV27,-,TRBJ2-3,TGTGCCAGCAGTTCACCTAGCGGGGGGGGGGATACGCAGTATTTT,CASSSPSGGGDTQYF
-,TRBV27,medium-sized,TRBJ2-3,TGTGCCAGCAGTTTAGCAGGGTTCGGCACAGATACGCAGTATTTT,CASSLAGFGTDTQYF
TRBD2,TRBV20-1,once,TRBJ2-3,TGCAGTGCTAGCGGAGCGGGGGCAACCTACACAGATACGCAGTATTTT,CSASGAGATYTDTQYF
TRBD1,TRBV5-6,-,TRBJ2-2,TGTGCCAGCGGCAGGGGGCACACCGGGGAGCTGTTTTTT,CASGRGHTGELFF
-,TRBV20-1,-,TRBJ2-3,TGCAGTGCTAGACCCTGGGACTCCCCCACAGATACGCAGTATTTT,CSARPWDSPTDTQYF
TRBD2,TRBV27,medium-sized,TRBJ2-6,TGTGCCAGCAGACCGGGGGGGGGCCCCAAGGCCAACGTCCTGACTTTC,CASRPGGGPKANVLTF
TRBD2,TRBV7-8,-,TRBJ2-1,TGTGCCAGCAGCCCAGGGAGCGGGGGGGAGGTTGAGCAGTTCTTC,CASSPGSGGEVEQFF
-,TRBV19,medium-sized,TRBJ1-1,TGTGCCAGTAGTCCGAGTATGAACACTGAAGCTTTCTTT,CASSPSMNTEAFF
-,TRBV18,few,TRBJ1-5,TGTGCCAGCTCAACAACCCACAATCAGCCCCAGCATTTT,CASSTTHNQPQHF
-,TRBV5-5,medium-sized,TRBJ1-3,TGTGCCACCTCGACAACAGATGGAAACACCATATATTTT,CATSTTDGNTIYF
-,TRBV12-3/TRBV12-4,-,TRBJ1-2,TGTGCCAGCAGTTGGAAGCAGGGCCTTCTTGACTATGGCTACACCTTC,CASSWKQGLLDYGYTF
TRBD1,TRBV6-2/TRBV6-3,-,TRBJ1-5,TGTGCCAGCAGTTACCCCAGCCCTGGGACAGCTTACAATCAGCCCCAGCATTTT,CASSYPSPGTAYNQPQHF
TRBD1,TRBV6-5,few,TRBJ1-1,TGTGCCAGCATTAAGACAGGGGGTAGCGTTGAAGCTTTCTTT,CASIKTGGSVEAFF
TRBD2,TRBV27,medium-sized,TRBJ2-3,TGTGCCAGCAGTCTACTAGCGGGGGGAGCAGGTACGCAGTATTTT,CASSLLAGGAGTQYF
TRBD2,TRBV27,medium-sized,TRBJ2-5,TGTGCCAGCAGTTTGGGGGGGTGGGGGGAGACCCAGTACTTC,CASSLGGWGETQYF
TRBD1,TRBV19,medium-sized,TRBJ1-2,TGTGCCAGTAGTCCCGGGACAGGGTGGGACTATGGCTACACCTTC,CASSPGTGWDYGYTF
-,TRBV27,medium-sized,TRBJ1-5,TGTGCCAGCAGGGACACCGTACGTGGCAATCAGCCCCAGCATTTT,CASRDTVRGNQPQHF
-,TRBV18,medium-sized,TRBJ2-5,TGTGCCAGCTCACCACGCTGGTCGGACCAAGAGACCCAGTACTTC,CASSPRWSDQETQYF
-,TRBV6-1,medium-sized,TRBJ2-1,TGTGCCAGCGGCCTGCCCTACAATGAGCAGTTCTTC,CASGLPYNEQFF
-,TRBV14,few,TRBJ2-3,TGTGCCAGCAGCCAAGACGGGTCGGGTCTTACAGATACGCAGTATTTT,CASSQDGSGLTDTQYF
-,TRBV13,few,TRBJ2-1,TGTGCCAGCAGCTTATCCAATGAGCAGTTCTTC,CASSLSNEQFF
-,TRBV5-6,-,TRBJ1-4,TGTGCCAGCAGCTTGGCGGGCCCTAATGAAAAACTGTTTTTT,CASSLAGPNEKLFF
-,TRBV5-1,few,TRBJ2-2,TGCGCCAGCAGCCTTGGACTCGACACCGGGGAGCTGTTTTTT,CASSLGLDTGELFF
-,TRBV6-5,few,TRBJ1-6,TGTGCCAGCAGTGAAGTATCTACCCTAAATTCACCCCTCCACTTT,CASSEVSTLNSPLHF
-,TRBV6-1,few,TRBJ2-4,TGTGCCAGCAGTTACGGGGGAACCAAAAACATTCAGTACTTC,CASSYGGTKNIQYF
-,TRBV7-5,medium-sized,TRBJ2-2,-,CISVSEATFGGCITGELFF
-,TRBV5-5,few,TRBJ1-1,TGTGCCAGCAGCTTGCAAGGAGGGGTACCCTCTGAAGCTTTCTTT,CASSLQGGVPSEAFF